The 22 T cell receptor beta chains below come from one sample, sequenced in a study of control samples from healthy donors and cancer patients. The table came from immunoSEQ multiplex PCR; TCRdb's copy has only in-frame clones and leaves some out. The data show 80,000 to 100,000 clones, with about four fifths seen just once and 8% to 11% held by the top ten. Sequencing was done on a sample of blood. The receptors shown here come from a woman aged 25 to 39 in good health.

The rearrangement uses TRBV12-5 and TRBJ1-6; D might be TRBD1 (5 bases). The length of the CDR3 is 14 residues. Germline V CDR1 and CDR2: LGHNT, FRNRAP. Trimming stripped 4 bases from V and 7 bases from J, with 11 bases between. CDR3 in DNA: TGTGCTAGTGGTTCCGGGACTGGGAATTCACCCCTCCACTTT. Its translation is CASGSGTGNSPLHF.

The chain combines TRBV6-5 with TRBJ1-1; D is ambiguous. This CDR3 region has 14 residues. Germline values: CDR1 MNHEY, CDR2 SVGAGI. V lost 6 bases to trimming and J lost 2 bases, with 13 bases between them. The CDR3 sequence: CASSSSRANTEAFF. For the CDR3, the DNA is TGTGCCAGCAGCAGTTCTCGGGCTAACACTGAAGCTTTCTTT.

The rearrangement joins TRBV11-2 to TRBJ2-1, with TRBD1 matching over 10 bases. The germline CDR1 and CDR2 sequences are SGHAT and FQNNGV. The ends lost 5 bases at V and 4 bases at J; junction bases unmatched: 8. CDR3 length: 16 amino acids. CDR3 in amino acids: CASSHYRQGAYNEQFF. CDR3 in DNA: TGTGCCAGCAGCCACTACCGACAGGGGGCATACAATGAGCAGTTCTTC.

The CDR3 DNA reads as TGTGCCAGCAGGACACAGGAAGAGCTTTATAATCAGCCCCAGCATTTT. Its translation is CASRTQEELYNQPQHF. The rearrangement joins TRBV11-3 to TRBJ1-5, with D possibly being TRBD1 (5 bases). Germline V gives CDR1 SGHNT, CDR2 YENEEA. The CDR3 runs 16 residues. With 6 bases removed from V and 4 bases from J, the gap between germline ends came to 19 bases.

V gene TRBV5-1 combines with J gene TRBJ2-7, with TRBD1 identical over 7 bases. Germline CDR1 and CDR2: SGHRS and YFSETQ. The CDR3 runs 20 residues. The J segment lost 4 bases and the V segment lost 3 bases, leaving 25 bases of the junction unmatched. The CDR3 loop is CASSSVWEIKRGPRDYEQYF. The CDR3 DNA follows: TGCGCCAGCAGCTCTGTTTGGGAGATTAAAAGGGGGCCTCGCGATTACGAGCAGTACTTC.

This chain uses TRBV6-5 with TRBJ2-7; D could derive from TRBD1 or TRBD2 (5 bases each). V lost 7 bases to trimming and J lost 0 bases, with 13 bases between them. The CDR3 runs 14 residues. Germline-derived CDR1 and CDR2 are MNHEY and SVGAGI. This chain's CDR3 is CASKKGRFSYEQYF. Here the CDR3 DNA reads TGTGCCAGCAAGAAGGGACGCTTCTCCTACGAGCAGTACTTC.

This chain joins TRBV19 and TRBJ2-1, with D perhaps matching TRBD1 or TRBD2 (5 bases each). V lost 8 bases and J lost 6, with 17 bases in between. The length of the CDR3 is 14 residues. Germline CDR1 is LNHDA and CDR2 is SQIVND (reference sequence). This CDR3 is CASLVGPGGNEQFF. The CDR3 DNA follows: TGTGCCAGTCTAGTGGGACCCGGAGGCAATGAGCAGTTCTTC. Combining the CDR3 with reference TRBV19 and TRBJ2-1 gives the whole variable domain DGGITQSPKYLFRKEGQNVTLSCEQNLNHDAMYWYRQDPGQGLRLIYYSQIVNDFQKGDIAEGYSVSREKKESFPLTVTSAQKNPTAFYLCASLVGPGGNEQFFGPGTRLTVL.

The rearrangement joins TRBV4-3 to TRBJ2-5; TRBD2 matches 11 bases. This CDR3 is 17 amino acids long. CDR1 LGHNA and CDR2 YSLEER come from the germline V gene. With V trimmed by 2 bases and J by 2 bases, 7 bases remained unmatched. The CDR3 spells CASSQTGLAVGQETQYF. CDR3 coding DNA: TGCGCCAGCAGCCAAACGGGACTAGCGGTTGGTCAAGAGACCCAGTACTTC.

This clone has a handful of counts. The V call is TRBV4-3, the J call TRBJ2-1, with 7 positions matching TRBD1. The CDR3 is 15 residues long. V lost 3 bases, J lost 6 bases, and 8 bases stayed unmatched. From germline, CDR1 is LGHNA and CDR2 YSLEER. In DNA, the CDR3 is TGCGCCAGCAGCCAGGATAGGACAGGAAGCAATGAGCAGTTCTTC. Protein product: CASSQDRTGSNEQFF.

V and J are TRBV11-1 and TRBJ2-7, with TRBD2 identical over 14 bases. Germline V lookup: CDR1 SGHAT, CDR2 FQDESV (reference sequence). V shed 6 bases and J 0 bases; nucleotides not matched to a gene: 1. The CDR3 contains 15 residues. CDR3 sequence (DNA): TGTGCCAGCAGTGGACTAGCGGGGGGCTCCTACGAGCAGTACTTC. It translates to CASSGLAGGSYEQYF.

The CDR3 coding sequence is TGTGCCAGCAATGCGGGTGAAACGCAGTATTTT. This gives the protein CASNAGETQYF. The V call is TRBV2, the J call TRBJ2-3; tentative D call: TRBD2 (5 bases). V lost 7 bases, J lost 9 bases, and 11 bases lay in between. The CDR3 covers 11 residues. Germline V gene sequence: CDR1 SNHLY, CDR2 FYNNEI.

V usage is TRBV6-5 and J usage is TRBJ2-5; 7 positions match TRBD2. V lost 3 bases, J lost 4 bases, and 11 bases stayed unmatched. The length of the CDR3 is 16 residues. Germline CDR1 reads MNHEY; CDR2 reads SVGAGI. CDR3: CASSYGTKGLGETQYF. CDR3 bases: TGTGCCAGCAGTTATGGGACTAAAGGCCTGGGAGAGACCCAGTACTTC.

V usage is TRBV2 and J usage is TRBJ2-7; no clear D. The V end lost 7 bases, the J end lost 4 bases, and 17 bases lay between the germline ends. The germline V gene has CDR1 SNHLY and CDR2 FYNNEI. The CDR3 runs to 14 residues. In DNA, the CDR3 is TGTGCCAGCAAGGTTGGCTTAGCCCCTTACGAGCAGTACTTC. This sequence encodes CASKVGLAPYEQYF.

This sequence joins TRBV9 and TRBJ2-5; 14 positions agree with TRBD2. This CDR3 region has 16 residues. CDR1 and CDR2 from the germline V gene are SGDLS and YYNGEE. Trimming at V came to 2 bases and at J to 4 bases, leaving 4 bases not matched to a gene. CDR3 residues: CASSVTSGGARETQYF. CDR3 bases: TGTGCCAGCAGCGTGACTAGCGGGGGGGCCCGAGAGACCCAGTACTTC.

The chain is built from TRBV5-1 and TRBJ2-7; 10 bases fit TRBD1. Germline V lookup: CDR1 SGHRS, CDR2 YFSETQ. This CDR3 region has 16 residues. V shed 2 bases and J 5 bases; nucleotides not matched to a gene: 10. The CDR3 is CASSFTTGTGVNEQYF. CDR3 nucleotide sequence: TGCGCCAGCAGCTTCACAACCGGGACAGGGGTTAACGAGCAGTACTTC.

In DNA, the CDR3 is TGTGCCAGCAGCGTAGACGCCCAGGGTGGCTACACCTTC. Amino acids: CASSVDAQGGYTF. The chain joins TRBV9 to TRBJ1-2; D possibly corresponds to TRBD1 (5 bases). The CDR3 spans 13 residues. V was trimmed by 0 bases and J by 7 bases, leaving 10 bases between them. Germline loops: CDR1 SGDLS, CDR2 YYNGEE.

Here the CDR3 DNA reads TGTGCCAGCAGCGTTGGACAGGGAAGGACCGGGGAGCTGTTTTTT. This translates into CASSVGQGRTGELFF. This chain uses TRBV5-4 with TRBJ2-2; 8 positions match TRBD1. CDR3 length: 15 amino acids. V was pared by 4 bases and J by 5 bases, with 7 bases of the junction left unmatched. CDR1 and CDR2 (germline): SGHNT, YYREEE (reference sequence).

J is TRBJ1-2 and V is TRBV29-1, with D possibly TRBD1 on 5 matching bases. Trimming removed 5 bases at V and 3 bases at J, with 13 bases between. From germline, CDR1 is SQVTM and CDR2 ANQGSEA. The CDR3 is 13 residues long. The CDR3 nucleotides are TGCAGCGTTTTGCGGGGGGAGGACTATGGCTACACCTTC. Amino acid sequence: CSVLRGEDYGYTF.

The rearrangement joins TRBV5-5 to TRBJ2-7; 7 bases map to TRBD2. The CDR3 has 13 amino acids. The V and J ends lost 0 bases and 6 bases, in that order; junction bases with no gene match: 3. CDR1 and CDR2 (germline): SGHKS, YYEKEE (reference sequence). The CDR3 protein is CASSLGGGTEQYF. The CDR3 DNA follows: TGTGCCAGCAGCTTGGGCGGGGGAACCGAGCAGTACTTC.

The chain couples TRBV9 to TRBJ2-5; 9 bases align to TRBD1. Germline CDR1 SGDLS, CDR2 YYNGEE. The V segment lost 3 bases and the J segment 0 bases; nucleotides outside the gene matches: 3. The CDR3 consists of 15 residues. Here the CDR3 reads CASSGTGAYQETQYF. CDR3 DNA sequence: TGTGCCAGCAGCGGGACAGGGGCGTACCAAGAGACCCAGTACTTC. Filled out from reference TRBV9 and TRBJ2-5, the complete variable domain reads DSGVTQTPKHLITATGQRVTLRCSPRSGDLSVYWYQQSLDQGLQFLIQYYNGEERAKGNILERFSAQQFPDLHSELNLSSLELGDSALYFCASSGTGAYQETQYFGPGTRLLVL.

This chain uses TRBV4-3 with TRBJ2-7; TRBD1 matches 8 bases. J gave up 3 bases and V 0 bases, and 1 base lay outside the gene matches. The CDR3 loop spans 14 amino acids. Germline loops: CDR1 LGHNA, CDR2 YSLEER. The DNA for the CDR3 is TGCGCCAGCAGCCAAGAAGACAGGGGCTACGAGCAGTACTTC. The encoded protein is CASSQEDRGYEQYF.

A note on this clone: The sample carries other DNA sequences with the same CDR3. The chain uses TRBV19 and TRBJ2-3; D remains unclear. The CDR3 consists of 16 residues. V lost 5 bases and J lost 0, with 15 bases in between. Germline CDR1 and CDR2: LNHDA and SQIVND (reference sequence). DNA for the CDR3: TGTGCCAGTAGTCTTTTCTCCGGTTCTAGCACAGATACGCAGTATTTT. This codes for CASSLFSGSSTDTQYF.